This T cell receptor beta chain emerged from a study of immune heterogeneity within non-small cell lung tumors (dated by TCRdb to the late 2010s). Study-level background: By histology, a few squamous cell carcinomas, 9 to 11 non-squamous carcinomas and 1 tumor not otherwise specified were included. To examine intratumoral immune heterogeneity, the study used whole-exome sequencing, RNA-seq and TCR beta repertoire sequencing on multiple spatially distinct regions of each NSCLC tumor. Transcriptome data were available for just approximately 45 loci from around twelve patients, whereas TCR repertoire analysis spanned just over 55 tumor loci from 15 patients. For mutant peptides 8 to 11 amino acids long, netMHCpan-3.0 predicted neoantigen binding to the HLA alleles of each patient. Beyond this particular receptor, the publication reports: Within a given patient, the same dominant CDR3B clonotypes showed up repeatedly across loci, although different tumor locations also carried unique high-frequency clones. For the most part, high-frequency TCR beta clonotypes differed from one individual patient to another. A statistically significant but moderate positive correlation (R roughly 0.31) was observed between local T-cell repertoire clonality and local tumor mutational burden.

This clonotype is characterized as medium-sized (0.01 to 0.1%). What this receptor recognizes is not known. Base qualities are missing; no much larger clone stands one base away. The TCR template was genomic DNA extracted from bulk tumor tissue, and around 610 ng of gDNA was amplified for each sample. Multiple biopsies per primary tumor were taken during surgery, spaced as far apart as possible within the tumor mass. The study cohort was described as untreated and was composed of newly diagnosed NSCLC cases undergoing curative surgery. The donors were fewer than 17 patients with newly diagnosed non-small cell lung cancer who were having surgery with curative intent. Two independent pathologists examined the resected tumor masses. Only high-quality DNA and RNA samples were carried forward to sequencing. The TCR beta CDR3 region was amplified with a multiplex PCR system, in which a first round of 9 to 10 cycles was run using 32 V-gene forward and 13 J-gene reverse primers. The first PCR round was done with a QIAGEN Multiplex PCR Kit, and the primer sequences were filed in Chinese patent CN105087789A. Illumina universal primers were attached in a second round of PCR run with the Phusion High-Fidelity PCR Kit. Paired-end sequencing of TCR libraries was carried out on the Illumina HiSeq X Ten platform at a read length of 151 bp. The source study handled its data this way. Reads lacking multiplex PCR primers were removed with Cutadapt, read pairs were merged with PEAR, and CDR3 regions were called with MiXCR default settings. Shannon entropy measured repertoire diversity, while clonality was calculated as one minus the Shannon entropy divided by the ln of the count of productive unique sequences. Clonotypes present at frequencies of at least 0.5% were defined as dominant or high-frequency T-cell clones. TCRdb itself trimmed the public reads at Q25 with fastp, ran MiXCR and retained productive beta chains. Rows matching on CDR3 protein sequence are summarized as one entry with the most common DNA and genes. The V and J calls were not made by the authors but by TCRdb's processing. The sample has about 4,500 distinct CDR3 sequences on record, 20% to 25% of them singletons. Around 12% of the sample lies in the top ten.

Inclusive of the bounding cysteine and phenylalanine, the CDR3 is 14 residues long. Kept here is only the CDR3 DNA, which spans 42 bases and is read in frame from base 1. Taken from the germline V gene (reference sequence), the CDR1 and CDR2 loops are GTSNPN and SVGIG. Germline trimming: 6 bases from V, 6 bases from J; junction bases outside gene matches: 9. The sequence derives from a man aged 55 to 70 with non-small cell lung cancer. The sequenced material came from lung tumor tissue. The chain uses TRBV30 and TRBJ2-2; TRBD1 agrees with 8 junctional bases. CDR3 protein: CACLDRAKAGELFF. The base sequence is TGTGCCTGCCTGGACAGGGCGAAGGCCGGGGAGCTGTTTTTT.